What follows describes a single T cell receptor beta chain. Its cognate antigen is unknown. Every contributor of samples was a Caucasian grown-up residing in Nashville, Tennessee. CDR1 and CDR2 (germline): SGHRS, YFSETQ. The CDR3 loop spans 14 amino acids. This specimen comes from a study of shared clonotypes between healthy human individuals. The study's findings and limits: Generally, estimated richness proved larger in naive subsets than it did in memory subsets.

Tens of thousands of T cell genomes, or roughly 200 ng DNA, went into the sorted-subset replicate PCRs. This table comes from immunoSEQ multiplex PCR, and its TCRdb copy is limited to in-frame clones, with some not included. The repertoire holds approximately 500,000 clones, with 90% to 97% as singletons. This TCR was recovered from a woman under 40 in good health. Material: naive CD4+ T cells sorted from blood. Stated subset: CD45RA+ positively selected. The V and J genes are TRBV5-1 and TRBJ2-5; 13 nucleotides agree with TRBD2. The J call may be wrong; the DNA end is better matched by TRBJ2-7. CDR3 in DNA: TGCGCCAGCACGGGCGGGACTAGCGGGAACGAGCAGTACTTC. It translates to CASTGGTSGNEQYF.